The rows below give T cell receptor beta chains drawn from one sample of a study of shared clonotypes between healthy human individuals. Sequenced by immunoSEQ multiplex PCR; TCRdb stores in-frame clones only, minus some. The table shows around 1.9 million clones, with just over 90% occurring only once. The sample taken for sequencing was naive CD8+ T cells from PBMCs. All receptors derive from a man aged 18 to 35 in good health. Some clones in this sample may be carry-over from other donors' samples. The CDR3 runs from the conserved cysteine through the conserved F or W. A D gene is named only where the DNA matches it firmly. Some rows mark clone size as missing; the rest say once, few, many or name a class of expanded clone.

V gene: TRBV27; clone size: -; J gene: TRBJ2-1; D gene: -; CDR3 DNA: TGTGCCAGCAGTTTACTTGGGGGACCGGTTAATGAGCAGTTCTTC; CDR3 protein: CASSLLGGPVNEQFF
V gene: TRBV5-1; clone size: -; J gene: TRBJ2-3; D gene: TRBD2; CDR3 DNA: TGCGCCAGCAGCTCGAGGACGCAACCGGGACTAGCGAGCCGTAGCACAGATACGCAGTATTTT; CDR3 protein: CASSSRTQPGLASRSTDTQYF
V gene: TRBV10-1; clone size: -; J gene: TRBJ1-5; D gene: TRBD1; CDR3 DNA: TGCGCCAGCATGATCCGGGACAGGGGGCTCCCCCAGCATTTT; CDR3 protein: CASMIRDRGLPQHF
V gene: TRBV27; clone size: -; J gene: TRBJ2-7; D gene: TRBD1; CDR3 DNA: TGTGCCAGCAGTATCCGACAGGGAAGTAGCCATGAGCAGTACTTC; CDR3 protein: CASSIRQGSSHEQYF
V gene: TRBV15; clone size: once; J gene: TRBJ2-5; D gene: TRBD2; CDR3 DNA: TGTGCCACCAGCAGAGATTTAGGCGGGAGGGCCGTAGGCCAAGAGACCCAGTACTTC; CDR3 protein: CATSRDLGGRAVGQETQYF
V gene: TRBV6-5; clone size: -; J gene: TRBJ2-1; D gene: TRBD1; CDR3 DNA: TGTGCCAGCAGTTACTCAGGCAGGGGGCGGAATGAGCAGTTCTTC; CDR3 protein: CASSYSGRGRNEQFF
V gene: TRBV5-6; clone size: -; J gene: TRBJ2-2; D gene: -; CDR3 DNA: TGTGCCAGCAGCTTGGGGCAAACCGGGGAGCTGTTTTTT; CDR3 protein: CASSLGQTGELFF
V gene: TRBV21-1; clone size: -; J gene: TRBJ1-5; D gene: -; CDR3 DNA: TGTGCCAGCAGCAAAGTCAACGGACGCAATCAGCCCCAGCATTTT; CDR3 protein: CASSKVNGRNQPQHF
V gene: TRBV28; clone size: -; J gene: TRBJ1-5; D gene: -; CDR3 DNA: TGTGCCAGCAGTTTATTCTTAGGGTCGGAGACTTATCAGCCCCAGCATTTT; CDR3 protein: CASSLFLGSETYQPQHF
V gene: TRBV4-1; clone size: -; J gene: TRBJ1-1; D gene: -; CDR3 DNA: TGCGCCAGCAGCCAAGATTCGGGATTTGTCACTGAAGCTTTCTTT; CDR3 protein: CASSQDSGFVTEAFF
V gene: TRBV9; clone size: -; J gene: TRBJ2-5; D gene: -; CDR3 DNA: TGTGCCAGCAGCGTAGACAGCCGCGAGACCCAGTACTTC; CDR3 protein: CASSVDSRETQYF
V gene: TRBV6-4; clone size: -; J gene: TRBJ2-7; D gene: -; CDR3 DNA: TGTGCCAGCAGTGCAAGCGGAGCCCTTCCCTACGAGCAGTACTTC; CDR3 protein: CASSASGALPYEQYF
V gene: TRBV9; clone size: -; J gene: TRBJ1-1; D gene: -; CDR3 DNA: TGTGCCAGCAGCGTAGGCGGGGACACTGAAGCTTTCTTT; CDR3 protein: CASSVGGDTEAFF
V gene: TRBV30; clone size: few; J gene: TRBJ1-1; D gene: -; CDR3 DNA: TGTGCCGGAAGGGACCTTGAAGCTTTCTTT; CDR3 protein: CAGRDLEAFF
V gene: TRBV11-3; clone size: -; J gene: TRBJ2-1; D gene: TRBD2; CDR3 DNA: TGTGCCAGCAGCTTAGGACCATCGGGTAGCGGGAGTTACAATGAGCAGTTCTTC; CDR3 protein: CASSLGPSGSGSYNEQFF
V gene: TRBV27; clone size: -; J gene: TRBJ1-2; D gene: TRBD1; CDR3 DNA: TGTGCCAGCACCACGACAGGGATAACGGGCTACACCTTC; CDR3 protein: CASTTTGITGYTF
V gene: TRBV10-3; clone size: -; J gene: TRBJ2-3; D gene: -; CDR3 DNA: TGTGCCCCTACCTGTGGCGCCGACACAGATACGCAGTATTTT; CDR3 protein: CAPTCGADTDTQYF
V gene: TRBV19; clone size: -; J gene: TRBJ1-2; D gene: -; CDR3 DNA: TGTGCCAGTAGTCGTAACCTAAACTATGGCTACACCTTC; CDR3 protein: CASSRNLNYGYTF
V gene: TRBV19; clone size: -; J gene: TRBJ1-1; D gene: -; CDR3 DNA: TGTGCCAGTAGTATATGGGACCGCACTGAAGCTTTCTTT; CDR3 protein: CASSIWDRTEAFF
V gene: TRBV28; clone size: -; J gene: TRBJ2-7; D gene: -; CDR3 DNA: TGTGCCAGCAGTTGGGAAACGGTGGGCGCAAGCGGCGAGCAGTACTTC; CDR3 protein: CASSWETVGASGEQYF
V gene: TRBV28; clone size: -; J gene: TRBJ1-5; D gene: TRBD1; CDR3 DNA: TGTGCCAGCAGTTTTCAGGGGGCTGGCAATCAGCCCCAGCATTTT; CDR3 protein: CASSFQGAGNQPQHF
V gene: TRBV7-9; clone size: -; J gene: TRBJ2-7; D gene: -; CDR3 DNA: TGTGCCAGCAGCTGGCGTCTTGGGGACGGACCCCCCTACGAGCAGTACTTC; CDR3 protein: CASSWRLGDGPPYEQYF